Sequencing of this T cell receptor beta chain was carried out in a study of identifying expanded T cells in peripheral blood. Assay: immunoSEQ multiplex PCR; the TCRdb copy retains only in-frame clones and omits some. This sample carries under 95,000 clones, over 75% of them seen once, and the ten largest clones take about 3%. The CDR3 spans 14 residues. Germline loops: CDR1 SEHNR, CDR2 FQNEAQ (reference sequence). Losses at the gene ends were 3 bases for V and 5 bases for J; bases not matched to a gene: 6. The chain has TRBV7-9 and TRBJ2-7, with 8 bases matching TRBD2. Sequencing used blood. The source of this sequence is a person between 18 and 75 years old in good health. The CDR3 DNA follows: TGTGCCAGCAGCTTGATGACTAGCGTGGACGAGCAGTACTTC. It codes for CASSLMTSVDEQYF.